This is a list of T cell receptor beta chains from one sample in a study of T cells after yellow fever vaccination. TCRdb independently ran MiXCR on the 5' RACE reads; one entry per CDR3 protein. The sample holds some 390,000 distinct CDR3 sequences; about 6.2% are singletons and the top ten take roughly 15%. The source material was PBMCs, sampled 5 days after the yellow fever booster vaccination. All receptors come from a man aged 30 to 39 who received the YFV17D yellow fever vaccine. The CDR3 runs from the conserved cysteine through the conserved F or W. D genes are given only for firm matches. Rows may omit the clone size; those that give it use once, few, many or a size class.

d_call	v_call	j_call	clone_size	cdr3_aa	cdr3_nt
.	TRBV5-8	TRBJ1-4	few	CASSPGPGVDEKLFF	TGTGCCAGCAGTCCGGGCCCGGGCGTGGATGAAAAACTGTTTTTT
.	TRBV19	TRBJ1-5	many	CASSIQENNQPQHF	TGTGCCAGTAGTATACAAGAAAACAATCAGCCCCAGCATTTT
TRBD2	TRBV20-1	TRBJ2-5	.	CSAREIGLAGGSEETQYF	TGCAGTGCTAGAGAAATAGGACTAGCGGGAGGATCAGAAGAGACCCAGTACTTC
TRBD1	TRBV20-1	TRBJ1-1	many	CSAPDRGRTEAFF	TGCAGTGCGCCGGACAGGGGGCGAACTGAAGCTTTCTTT
TRBD2	TRBV12-3/TRBV12-4	TRBJ2-1	many	CASSSPGLAGRNEQFF	TGTGCCAGCAGTTCCCCGGGACTAGCGGGACGCAATGAGCAGTTCTTC
.	TRBV3-1	TRBJ2-3	many	CASSQASLRTDTQYF	TGTGCCAGCAGCCAAGCTTCACTTCGCACAGATACGCAGTATTTT
.	TRBV6-2/TRBV6-3	TRBJ2-1	many	CASSYDRYNEQFF	TGTGCCAGCAGTTACGACAGGTACAATGAGCAGTTCTTC
TRBD2	TRBV7-2	TRBJ2-1	few	CASSLGSSRGGNEQFF	TGTGCCAGCAGCCTAGGGAGTTCACGCGGGGGAAATGAGCAGTTCTTC
.	TRBV20-1	TRBJ1-1	few	CSARDGSRSNTEAFF	TGCAGTGCTAGAGACGGTAGCAGGTCGAACACTGAAGCTTTCTTT
.	TRBV12-3/TRBV12-4	TRBJ2-4	.	CASSFGRLAKNIQYF	TGTGCCAGCAGTTTCGGACGATTAGCCAAAAACATTCAGTACTTC
.	TRBV11-2	TRBJ2-7	many	CASSLGLDGNEQYF	TGTGCCAGCAGCTTGGGACTGGATGGCAACGAGCAGTACTTC
.	TRBV19	TRBJ1-5	.	CASSIGGAGQPQHF	TGTGCCAGTAGTATAGGGGGCGCGGGGCAGCCCCAGCATTTT
TRBD2	TRBV7-3	TRBJ2-3	many	CASSFTGTSYTDTQYF	TGTGCCAGCAGCTTTACCGGGACTAGCTACACAGATACGCAGTATTTT
.	TRBV25-1	TRBJ2-3	few	CASTQGPGTDTQYF	TGTGCCAGCACGCAGGGTCCGGGCACAGATACGCAGTATTTT
.	TRBV7-2	TRBJ2-5	few	CASRAGPPSGTQYF	TGTGCCAGCAGAGCCGGGCCCCCCTCGGGGACCCAGTACTTC
.	TRBV20-1	TRBJ2-7	few	CSGGRGWNEQYF	TGCAGTGGGGGTAGGGGCTGGAACGAGCAGTACTTC
TRBD1	TRBV4-3	TRBJ1-4	many	CASSQDVPGQGAEKLFF	TGCGCCAGCAGCCAAGACGTACCTGGACAGGGGGCTGAAAAACTGTTTTTT
.	TRBV7-2	TRBJ2-1	many	CASSLVFLIYNEQFF	TGTGCCAGCAGCTTAGTTTTTTTGATCTACAATGAGCAGTTCTTC
.	TRBV10-3	TRBJ1-1	.	CAIGPADTEAFF	TGTGCCATCGGCCCAGCGGACACTGAAGCTTTCTTT
TRBD2	TRBV6-1	TRBJ2-1	.	CASNKGKLAGSNEQFF	TGTGCCAGCAATAAGGGTAAACTAGCGGGAAGTAATGAGCAGTTCTTC
TRBD2	TRBV14	TRBJ2-7	many	CASSQEPSGGRGEEQYF	TGTGCCAGCAGCCAAGAGCCTAGCGGGGGAAGGGGGGAAGAGCAGTACTTC
TRBD1	TRBV10-3	TRBJ2-7	many	CAIRGDRQGIYEQYF	TGTGCCATCAGGGGTGACAGACAGGGGATCTACGAGCAGTACTTC
TRBD1	TRBV7-2	TRBJ2-2	many	CASSPAGTAGELFF	TGTGCCAGCAGCCCGGCCGGGACAGCCGGGGAGCTGTTTTTT
TRBD2	TRBV15	TRBJ2-3	.	CATSPTSGSTDTQYF	TGTGCCACCAGCCCGACTAGCGGGAGCACAGATACGCAGTATTTT
.	TRBV7-2	TRBJ2-1	.	CATRSYNEQFF	TGTGCCACCAGAAGTTACAATGAGCAGTTCTTC
.	TRBV7-6	TRBJ2-7	few	CASSSAGDPYEQYF	TGTGCCAGCAGCTCGGCAGGGGATCCCTACGAGCAGTACTTC
.	TRBV7-3	TRBJ2-7	few	CASSSTAAREQYF	TGTGCCAGCAGCTCGACCGCGGCGCGGGAGCAGTACTTC
TRBD2	TRBV11-2	TRBJ2-4	few	CASSRVAGGEKRAKNIQYF	TGTGCCAGCAGCCGTGTCGCGGGAGGAGAGAAGAGGGCCAAAAACATTCAGTACTTC
.	TRBV25-1	TRBJ1-1	few	CASRPPGGGASEAFF	TGTGCCAGCAGGCCCCCCGGGGGCGGGGCGTCTGAAGCTTTCTTT
TRBD2	TRBV20-1	TRBJ2-5	.	CCARTGTSGSYETQYF	TGCTGTGCTAGAACCGGGACTAGCGGGAGTTATGAGACCCAGTACTTC
.	TRBV7-2	TRBJ2-7	few	CASSWGPSYEQYF	TGTGCCAGCAGCTGGGGACCGTCCTACGAGCAGTACTTC
TRBD2	TRBV7-6	TRBJ2-5	.	CASSLGLAGGSGETQYF	TGTGCCAGCAGCTTGGGACTAGCGGGAGGTAGTGGGGAGACCCAGTACTTC
TRBD2	TRBV4-2	TRBJ2-3	few	CASSLPGLAGNTDTQYF	TGTGCCAGCAGCCTTCCGGGACTAGCGGGTAACACAGATACGCAGTATTTT
.	TRBV7-2	TRBJ1-5	many	CASSLGVDQPQHF	TGTGCCAGCAGCTTAGGGGTGGATCAGCCCCAGCATTTT
TRBD2	TRBV27	TRBJ2-3	many	CASSFSSPRSSGRASTDTQYF	TGTGCCAGCAGTTTCTCCTCCCCCCGGAGTAGCGGGAGGGCCAGCACAGATACGCAGTATTTT
.	TRBV4-2	TRBJ2-2	.	CASSQGGTVNTGELFF	TGTGCCAGCAGCCAGGGGGGGACAGTGAACACCGGGGAGCTGTTTTTT
.	TRBV29-1	TRBJ2-2	.	CSGVLGSKRSNTGELFF	TGCAGCGGCGTTCTCGGGAGTAAGCGTTCGAACACCGGGGAGCTGTTTTTT
TRBD2	TRBV11-2	TRBJ2-1	.	CASSLSFTSGWNEQFF	TGTGCCAGCAGCTTATCGTTTACTAGCGGGTGGAATGAGCAGTTCTTC
TRBD1	TRBV6-5	TRBJ2-7	many	CASSSQGDYEQYF	TGTGCCAGCAGTTCACAGGGGGACTACGAGCAGTACTTC
TRBD1	TRBV19	TRBJ1-6	.	CASSISPTGGYSPLHF	TGTGCCAGTAGTATAAGCCCGACAGGGGGTTATTCACCCCTCCACTTT
.	TRBV27	TRBJ2-1	.	CASSPPGDEQFF	TGTGCCAGCAGTCCCCCCGGTGATGAGCAGTTCTTC
TRBD1	TRBV6-1	TRBJ1-5	many	CASSEIAGTGQKQPQHF	TGTGCCAGCAGTGAAATTGCAGGGACAGGGCAGAAACAGCCCCAGCATTTT
.	TRBV20-1	TRBJ2-7	.	CSARDIGLEYEQYF	TGCAGTGCTAGAGATATTGGGCTAGAATACGAGCAGTACTTC
.	TRBV7-2	TRBJ1-2	many	CASSFGSAGHLSGYTF	TGTGCCAGCAGCTTTGGTTCGGCAGGGCACCTATCTGGCTACACCTTC
.	TRBV20-1	TRBJ1-2	.	CSATMKGGGYGYTF	TGCAGTGCCACTATGAAGGGAGGTGGCTATGGCTACACCTTC
TRBD1	TRBV5-5	TRBJ2-5	many	CASSSIRTGRETQYF	TGTGCCAGCAGCTCAATTCGGACAGGGCGGGAGACCCAGTACTTC
.	TRBV9	TRBJ2-3	few	CASSVVGGALSTDTQYF	TGTGCCAGCAGCGTAGTTGGGGGAGCACTTAGCACAGATACGCAGTATTTT
TRBD2	TRBV11-1	TRBJ2-7	many	CASSRRTSGRTLSSYEQYF	TGTGCCAGCAGCCGCCGGACTAGCGGGAGGACACTTAGCTCCTACGAGCAGTACTTC
.	TRBV6-1	TRBJ2-5	many	CASSERWTQYF	TGTGCCAGCAGTGAAAGGTGGACCCAGTACTTC
.	TRBV12-3/TRBV12-4	TRBJ2-1	many	CASRRSVYNEQFF	TGTGCCAGCCGAAGGAGTGTCTACAATGAGCAGTTCTTC
.	TRBV5-4	TRBJ2-2	.	CASSLEFAAANTGELFF	TGTGCCAGCAGCTTGGAATTCGCGGCGGCGAACACCGGGGAGCTGTTTTTT
TRBD1	TRBV12-3/TRBV12-4	TRBJ2-3	many	CASSSGQTSTDTQYF	TGTGCCAGCAGTTCGGGACAGACTAGCACAGATACGCAGTATTTT
TRBD2	TRBV7-2	TRBJ2-1	few	CASRWTSGENNEQFF	TGTGCCAGCAGGTGGACTAGCGGGGAAAACAATGAGCAGTTCTTC
TRBD1	TRBV20-1	TRBJ1-3	.	CSARPGGASGNTIYF	TGCAGTGCTCGGCCAGGGGGCGCCTCTGGAAACACCATATATTTT
.	TRBV7-2	TRBJ2-4	many	CASSLGGVAKNIQYF	TGTGCCAGCAGCTTAGGCGGGGTAGCCAAAAACATTCAGTACTTC
.	TRBV6-2/TRBV6-3	TRBJ2-3	few	CASRTPGKGADTQYF	TGTGCCAGCAGAACCCCCGGGAAAGGAGCAGATACGCAGTATTTT
TRBD2	TRBV7-3	TRBJ2-3	many	CASSPLAEVTDTQYF	TGTGCCAGCAGCCCGCTAGCGGAAGTCACAGATACGCAGTATTTT
TRBD2	TRBV14	TRBJ2-5	many	CASSHPGVAGYETQYF	TGTGCCAGCAGCCACCCTGGGGTAGCGGGATACGAGACCCAGTACTTC
TRBD1	TRBV6-1	TRBJ2-7	many	CASNRQGGPYEQYF	TGTGCCAGCAACAGACAGGGGGGCCCCTACGAGCAGTACTTC